These 20 T cell receptor beta chains share one sample of origin, sequenced in a study of cytomegalovirus exposure and HLA in healthy donors. Profiled with immunoSEQ multiplex PCR; TCRdb holds only in-frame clones, not every one. The sample carries approximately 90,000 clones, roughly 96% recorded once. Source material: PBMCs. The receptors shown here come from a man between 18 and 35 years old in good health and CMV-seronegative.

The chain carries TRBV9 and TRBJ2-5; TRBD2 matches at 12 bases. The CDR3 spans 16 residues. J lost 7 bases, V lost 3 bases, and 10 bases had no gene match. In germline, CDR1 is SGDLS, CDR2 YYNGEE. For the CDR3, the DNA is TGTGCCAGCAGCGCAGCTAGCGGGAGGGCAATCGGGACCCAGTACTTC. Translation: CASSAASGRAIGTQYF.

V and J are TRBV6-5 and TRBJ1-1; D not certain. Germline V gene lookup returns CDR1 MNHEY and CDR2 SVGAGI. V dropped 5 bases and J dropped 7 bases, with 11 bases sitting between them. The CDR3 loop spans 12 amino acids. DNA of the CDR3: TGTGCCAGCAGTCGAGGGTCGAATGAAGCTTTCTTT. Protein sequence: CASSRGSNEAFF.

J is TRBJ1-2 and V is TRBV19; D not certain. With 7 bases removed from V and 7 bases from J, the gap between germline ends came to 19 bases. The CDR3 has 14 amino acids. From germline, CDR1 is LNHDA and CDR2 SQIVND (reference sequence). This CDR3 is CASTHLGGNSGYTF. Here the CDR3 DNA reads TGTGCCAGTACTCACCTAGGAGGGAATTCTGGCTACACCTTC.

The chain has TRBV12-5 and TRBJ2-2; the match to TRBD2 covers 14 bases. CDR3 length equals 15 residues. Trimming at V came to 5 bases and at J to 7 bases, leaving 3 bases not matched to a gene. CDR1 is LGHNT, CDR2 FRNRAP, per germline. This CDR3 is CASGGTSGRIGELFF. CDR3 nucleotide sequence: TGTGCTAGTGGTGGGACTAGCGGGAGAATCGGGGAGCTGTTTTTT. Using reference TRBV12-5 and TRBJ2-2 for the parts outside the CDR3, the full variable domain is DARVTQTPRHKVTEMGQEVTMRCQPILGHNTVFWYRQTMMQGLELLAYFRNRAPLDDSGMPKDRFSAEMPDATLATLKIQPSEPRDSAVYFCASGGTSGRIGELFFGEGSRLTVL.

The chain has TRBV28 and TRBJ2-5; D is unresolved. This CDR3 region has 14 residues. The germline V gene has CDR1 MDHEN and CDR2 SYDVKM. Between the trimmed V and J ends, which lost 5 bases and 1 base, there was a span of 11 bases. The CDR3 region is CASSPTPIQETQYF. DNA of the CDR3: TGTGCCAGCAGTCCGACTCCTATCCAAGAGACCCAGTACTTC.

The chain is built from TRBV19 and TRBJ2-1, with 12 bases lining up with TRBD2. The CDR3 runs 17 residues. V shed 2 bases, J shed 5 bases, and the junction held 7 bases outside the gene matches. Germline CDR1 LNHDA, CDR2 SQIVND (reference sequence). The chain's CDR3 is CASSITASGRGDNEQFF. The CDR3 DNA follows: TGTGCCAGTAGTATAACGGCTAGCGGGAGGGGAGACAATGAGCAGTTCTTC.

The J gene is TRBJ2-7, the V gene TRBV7-9; 7 positions match TRBD2. Germline CDR1 SEHNR, CDR2 FQNEAQ (reference sequence). This CDR3 region has 11 residues. Trimming at V came to 8 bases and at J to 4 bases, leaving 2 bases not matched to a gene. The chain's CDR3 is CASGGVYEQYF. DNA for the CDR3: TGTGCCAGCGGGGGGGTGTACGAGCAGTACTTC.

This chain joins TRBV5-1 and TRBJ2-1; TRBD2 matches 7 bases. The CDR3 runs 14 residues. V was pared by 3 bases and J by 4 bases, with 4 bases of the junction left unmatched. From germline, CDR1 is SGHRS and CDR2 YFSETQ. CDR3 amino acids: CASSSLAVYNEQFF. The CDR3 nucleotides read TGCGCCAGCAGCTCTCTAGCGGTATACAATGAGCAGTTCTTC. Drawing the rest from reference TRBV5-1 and TRBJ2-1, the complete variable domain is KAGVTQTPRYLIKTRGQQVTLSCSPISGHRSVSWYQQTPGQGLQFLFEYFSETQRNKGNFPGRFSGRQFSNSRSEMNVSTLELGDSALYLCASSSLAVYNEQFFGPGTRLTVL.

This clone was observed a few times. The chain has TRBV5-1 and TRBJ1-4; 9 positions match TRBD1. V trimming: 3 bases; J trimming: 5 bases; junction bases outside the gene matches: 8. The germline V gene encodes CDR1 SGHRS and CDR2 YFSETQ. CDR3 length: 16 residues. This chain's CDR3 is CASSWESGTGNEKLFF. DNA of the CDR3: TGCGCCAGCAGCTGGGAATCCGGGACAGGGAATGAAAAACTGTTTTTT.

This chain uses TRBV18 with TRBJ2-1; 7 bases map to TRBD2. The CDR3 is 13 amino acids. Germline loops: CDR1 KGHSH, CDR2 LQKENI. Germline trimming cut 2 bases from V and 9 bases from J; bases unmatched to any gene: 4. DNA for the CDR3: TGTGCCAGCTCACCATCGCGGGAGATTGAGCAGTTCTTC. Amino acids: CASSPSREIEQFF.

This clone came up once. V usage is TRBV6-4 and J usage is TRBJ2-5; 9 positions match TRBD1. Germline trimming cut 4 bases from V and 5 bases from J; bases unmatched to any gene: 8. Looked up from germline, CDR1 is MRHNA and CDR2 is SNTAGT. The CDR3 contains 15 residues. The CDR3 loop is CASSANTGGGETQYF. The CDR3 region has the DNA TGTGCCAGCAGTGCCAATACAGGGGGCGGCGAGACCCAGTACTTC.

This clone showed up just once. This sequence joins TRBV5-1 and TRBJ2-3; 9 bases are a match to TRBD1. The V segment lost 3 bases and the J segment 4 bases; nucleotides outside the gene matches: 6. Germline V gene lookup returns CDR1 SGHRS and CDR2 YFSETQ. The CDR3 consists of 15 residues. This CDR3 is CASSSGQGIPDTQYF. The CDR3, as DNA: TGCGCCAGCAGCTCGGGACAGGGAATCCCAGATACGCAGTATTTT.

The CDR3 bases are TGTGCCAGCAGCTTACATTCGGGGGGGCCCCAGTACTTC. The encoded protein is CASSLHSGGPQYF. The chain recombines TRBV7-9 with TRBJ2-5; 8 bases map to TRBD2. Trimming at V came to 2 bases and at J to 9 bases, leaving 5 bases not matched to a gene. Germline loops: CDR1 SEHNR, CDR2 FQNEAQ (reference sequence). The CDR3 is 13 residues long.

A few counts support this clone. The chain has TRBV19 and TRBJ2-7; 9 nucleotides match TRBD2. With 11 bases clipped from V and 5 bases from J, the junction kept 4 bases outside the gene matches. CDR3 size: 11 residues. Per germline, CDR1 LNHDA and CDR2 SQIVND (reference sequence). The CDR3 reads CAGRGGHEQYV. In nucleotides, the CDR3 is TGTGCCGGGCGGGGGGGCCACGAGCAGTACGTC.

This chain connects TRBV27 to TRBJ2-1, with TRBD2 identical over 14 bases. The J segment lost 9 bases and the V segment lost 2 bases, leaving 9 bases of the junction unmatched. Germline V gene lookup returns CDR1 MNHEY and CDR2 SMNVEV (reference sequence). This CDR3 has 17 residues. CDR3 bases: TGTGCCAGCAGTTTACCGACGACTAGCGGGAGGGCCCGTGAGCAGTTCTTC. Translation: CASSLPTTSGRAREQFF.

V gene TRBV7-9 combines with J gene TRBJ2-3; 7 nucleotides match TRBD2. The length of the CDR3 is 16 residues. Trimming cost V 4 bases and J 1 base; bases outside gene matches: 8. Germline assignment: CDR1 SEHNR and CDR2 FQNEAQ (reference sequence). CDR3 DNA: TGTGCCAGCAGCTCCCTTCTAGCGGAACGCACAGATACGCAGTATTTT. It yields the protein CASSSLLAERTDTQYF.

The chain has TRBV4-1 and TRBJ1-1; D is uncertain. V lost 3 bases and J lost 4, with 15 bases in between. The CDR3 is 15 residues long. Germline CDR1 reads MGHRA; CDR2 reads YSYEKL. The CDR3 reads CASSQADGPGTEAFF. The CDR3 nucleotides read TGCGCCAGCAGCCAGGCCGACGGCCCGGGCACTGAAGCTTTCTTT.

The chain employs TRBV7-9 and TRBJ2-2; a possible D gene is TRBD1 (6 bases). With 6 bases removed from V and 4 bases from J, the gap between germline ends came to 18 bases. The CDR3 sequence is 16 residues long. The germline gives CDR1 SEHNR, CDR2 FQNEAQ (reference sequence). CDR3 DNA: TGTGCCAGCAGAGATCGGAGAAGGACAGCCACCGGGGAGCTGTTTTTT. Protein sequence: CASRDRRRTATGELFF.

This clone was counted a single time. V and J are TRBV28 and TRBJ2-3, with 8 nucleotides matching TRBD2. The V gene's germline CDR1 is MDHEN and CDR2 SYDVKM. CDR3 length: 15 residues. V was clipped by 7 bases and J by 4 bases; unmatched bases: 10. CDR3 amino acids: CASTLTGRAADTQYF. Written as DNA, the CDR3 is TGTGCCAGCACCCTTACCGGGAGGGCCGCAGATACGCAGTATTTT.

V gene TRBV11-2 combines with J gene TRBJ2-7; 7 bases match TRBD1. Germline CDR1 and CDR2: SGHAT and FQNNGV. CDR3 length equals 15 residues. Trimming took 1 base from V and 1 from J; bases not matched to a gene: 4. The CDR3 DNA reads as TGTGCCAGCAGCTTAGTGAGACAGGGATCCTACGAGCAGTACTTC. Protein product: CASSLVRQGSYEQYF.